This TCR beta chain was retrieved from a study of vaccination and CD4 T cells after COVID-19. Treatment in this sample: approximately nine-day PBMC culture with coronavirus spike peptide pools or control peptides (ViraFEST assay). Once peptide pools had expanded antigen-specific T cells, ViraFEST sequenced TCRs. Looked up from germline, CDR1 is DFQATT and CDR2 is SNEGSKA (reference sequence). The V end lost 8 bases, the J end lost 12 bases, and 17 bases lay between the germline ends. This CDR3 is built from 11 residues. An Oncomine TCR Beta short-read assay was used to sequence the DNA from cultured CD4+ T cells. Genomic DNA was isolated from CD4+ T cells that had been cultured. A single record per CDR3 protein comes from TCRdb applying MiXCR to the PCR reads. The table lists 9,500 to 15,000 distinct CDR3 sequences, approximately 50% of them singletons, with about 19% in the top ten. A word on this clonotype: Its antigen is not identified.

Sequenced input: CD4+ T cells from blood, cultured in vitro. The chain recombines TRBV20-1 with TRBJ2-1; no firm D call. This receptor was obtained from a human donor who had recovered from COVID-19. The CDR3 DNA reads as TGCAGTTCGGACCGGCTGGACGGGCAGTTCTTC. This translates into CSSDRLDGQFF.